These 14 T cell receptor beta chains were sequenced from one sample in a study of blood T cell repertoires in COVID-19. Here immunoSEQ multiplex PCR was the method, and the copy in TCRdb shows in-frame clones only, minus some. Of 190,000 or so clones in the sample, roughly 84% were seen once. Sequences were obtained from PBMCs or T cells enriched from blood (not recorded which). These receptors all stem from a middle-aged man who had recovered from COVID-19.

CDR3 nucleotides: TGTGCCAGTAGACAGGACCCGGGGACCGGGGAGCTGTTTTTT. As protein: CASRQDPGTGELFF. The rearrangement joins TRBV6-5 to TRBJ2-2, with D possibly TRBD1 on 6 matching bases. V lost 9 bases to trimming and J lost 5 bases, with 16 bases between them. The CDR3 runs to 14 residues. Germline V gene data show CDR1 as MNHEY and CDR2 as SVGAGI.

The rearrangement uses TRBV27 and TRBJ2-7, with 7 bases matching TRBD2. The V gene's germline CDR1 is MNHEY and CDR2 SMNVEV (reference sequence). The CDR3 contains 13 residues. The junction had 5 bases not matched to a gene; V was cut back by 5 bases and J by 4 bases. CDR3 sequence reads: CASSATGGYEQYF. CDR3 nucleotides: TGTGCCAGCAGTGCGACGGGGGGATACGAGCAGTACTTC.

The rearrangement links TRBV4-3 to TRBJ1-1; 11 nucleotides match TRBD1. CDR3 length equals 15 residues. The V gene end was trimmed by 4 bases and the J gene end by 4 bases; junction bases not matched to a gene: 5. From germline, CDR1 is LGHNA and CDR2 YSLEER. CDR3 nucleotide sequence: TGCGCCAGCAGCCCCGGACAGGGGGCTTTCACTGAAGCTTTCTTT. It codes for CASSPGQGAFTEAFF.

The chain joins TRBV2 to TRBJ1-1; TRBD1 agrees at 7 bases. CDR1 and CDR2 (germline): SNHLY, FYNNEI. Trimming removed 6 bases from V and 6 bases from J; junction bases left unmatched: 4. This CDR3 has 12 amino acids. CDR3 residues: CASRGTDPEAFF. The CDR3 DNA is TGTGCCAGCAGGGGGACAGATCCTGAAGCTTTCTTT.

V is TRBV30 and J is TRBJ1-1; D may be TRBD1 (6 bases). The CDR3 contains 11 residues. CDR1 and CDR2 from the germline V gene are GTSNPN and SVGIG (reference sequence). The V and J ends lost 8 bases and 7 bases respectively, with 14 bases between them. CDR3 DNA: TGTGCCAGGAAACAGGGACGTGAAGCTTTCTTT. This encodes CARKQGREAFF.

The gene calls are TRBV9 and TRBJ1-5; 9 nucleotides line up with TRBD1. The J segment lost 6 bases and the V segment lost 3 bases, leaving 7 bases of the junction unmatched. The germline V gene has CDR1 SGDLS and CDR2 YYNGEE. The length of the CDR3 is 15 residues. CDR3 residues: CASSGGTGIGQPQHF. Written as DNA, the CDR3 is TGTGCCAGCAGCGGGGGGACAGGGATCGGTCAGCCCCAGCATTTT.

CDR3 DNA sequence: TGTGCCAGCAGTTTATCCGGGGTTAGCAATCAGCCCCAGCATTTT. Protein product: CASSLSGVSNQPQHF. The chain is built from TRBV27 and TRBJ1-5; D ambiguous. Trimming removed 0 bases from V and 0 bases from J, with 6 bases in between. Looked up from germline, CDR1 is MNHEY and CDR2 is SMNVEV (reference sequence). CDR3 length: 15 residues.

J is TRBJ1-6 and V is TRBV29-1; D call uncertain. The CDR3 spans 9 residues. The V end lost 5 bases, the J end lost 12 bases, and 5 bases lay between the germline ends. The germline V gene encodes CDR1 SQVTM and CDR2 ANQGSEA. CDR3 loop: CSVFRPLHF. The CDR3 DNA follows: TGCAGCGTTTTTCGACCCCTCCACTTT.

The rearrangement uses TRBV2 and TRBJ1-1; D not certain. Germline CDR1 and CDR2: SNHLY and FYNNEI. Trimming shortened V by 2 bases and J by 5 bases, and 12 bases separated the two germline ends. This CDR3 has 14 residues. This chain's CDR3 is CASSESARSTEAFF. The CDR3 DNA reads TGTGCCAGCAGTGAATCAGCCAGGTCTACTGAAGCTTTCTTT.

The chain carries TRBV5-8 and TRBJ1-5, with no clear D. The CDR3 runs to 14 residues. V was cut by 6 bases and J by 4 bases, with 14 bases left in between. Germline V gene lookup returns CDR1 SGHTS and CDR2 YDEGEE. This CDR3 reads CASTLAGRNQPQHF. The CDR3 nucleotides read TGTGCCAGCACCCTTGCGGGAAGAAATCAGCCCCAGCATTTT.

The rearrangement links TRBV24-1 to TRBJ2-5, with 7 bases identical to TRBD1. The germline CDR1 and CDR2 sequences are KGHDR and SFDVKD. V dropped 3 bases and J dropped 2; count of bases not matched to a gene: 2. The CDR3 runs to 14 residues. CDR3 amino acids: CATSDRGQQETQYF. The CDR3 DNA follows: TGTGCCACCAGTGATCGGGGACAGCAAGAGACCCAGTACTTC.

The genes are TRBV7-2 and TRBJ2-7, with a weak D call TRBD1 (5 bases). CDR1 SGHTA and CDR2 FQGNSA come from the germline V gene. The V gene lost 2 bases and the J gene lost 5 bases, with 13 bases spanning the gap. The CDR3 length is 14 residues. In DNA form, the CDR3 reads TGTGCCAGCAGCTTAAAGCAGGGCTGGGACGAGCAGTACTTC. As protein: CASSLKQGWDEQYF.

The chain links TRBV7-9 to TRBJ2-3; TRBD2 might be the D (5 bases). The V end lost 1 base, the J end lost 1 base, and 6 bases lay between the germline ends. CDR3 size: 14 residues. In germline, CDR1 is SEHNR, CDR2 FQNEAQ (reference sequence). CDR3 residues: CASSLVGGTDTQYF. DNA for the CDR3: TGTGCCAGCAGCTTAGTCGGGGGCACAGATACGCAGTATTTT.

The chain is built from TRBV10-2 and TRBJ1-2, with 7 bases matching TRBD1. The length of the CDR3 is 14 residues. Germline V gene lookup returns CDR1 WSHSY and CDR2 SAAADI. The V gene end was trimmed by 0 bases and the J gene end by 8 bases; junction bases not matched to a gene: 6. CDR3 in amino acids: CASSESEGAGGYTF. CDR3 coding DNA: TGCGCCAGCAGTGAGTCGGAGGGGGCAGGGGGCTACACCTTC.